The rows below give T cell receptor beta chains drawn from one sample of a study of blood T cell repertoires in COVID-19. Repertoires were generated with immunoSEQ multiplex PCR, while TCRdb's copy carries only in-frame clones and drops some. The sample comprises about 210,000 clones, over 70% of which are singletons, and roughly 8.8% rests with the top ten. The specimen sequenced was peripheral blood. The origin of the receptors is a woman in her 50s with acute or convalescent COVID-19. The CDR3 runs from the conserved cysteine through the conserved F or W. A D gene is named only where the DNA matches it firmly. A clone size is listed for some rows: how often the clone was seen (once, few, many), or a class if it is expanded.

>TRBJ2-1|TRBV27|TRBD1|.
TGTGCCAGCAGATCCAACAGGGGGCCCTACAATGAGCAGTTCTTC
CASRSNRGPYNEQFF
>TRBJ1-1|TRBV6-1|TRBD1|.
TGTGCCAGCAGTGAAGGGGCAGGGGGCCTCCGGGAAGCTTTCTTT
CASSEGAGGLREAFF
>TRBJ2-7|TRBV3-1/TRBV3-2|TRBD1|.
TGTGCCAGCAGCCTAAGAGAGACAGGGATCGAGCAGTACTTC
CASSLRETGIEQYF
>TRBJ1-4|TRBV30|.|.
TGTGCCTGTCGGACCTATGGGAGGGAAAAACTGTTTTTT
CACRTYGREKLFF
>TRBJ2-7|TRBV11-3|TRBD1|.
TGTGCCAGCAGCTTATACGGACAGGGATACGAGCAGTACTTC
CASSLYGQGYEQYF
>TRBJ1-1|TRBV2|.|.
TGTGCCAGCGCGGTCGGAACCCAGCTAAAAGCTTTCTTT
CASAVGTQLKAFF
>TRBJ1-1|TRBV4-1|.|once
TGCGCCAGCAGCCAAGACATATGGGTGGGAGACACTGAAGCTTTCTTT
CASSQDIWVGDTEAFF
>TRBJ1-2|TRBV19|.|.
TGTGCCAGTAGAGGACAGTTACCAAACTATGGCTACACCTTC
CASRGQLPNYGYTF
>TRBJ1-4|TRBV27|TRBD1|.
TGTGCCAGCAGTATCCGGACAGGGGGGAATGAAAAACTGTTTTTT
CASSIRTGGNEKLFF
>TRBJ2-5|TRBV29-1|.|once
TGCAGCGCCCTGCCAGGGACTGTATTAGGGACCCAGTACTTC
CSALPGTVLGTQYF
>TRBJ2-2|TRBV18|.|.
TGTGCCAGCTCACCAAGAACGGGATCCACCGGGGAGCTGTTTTTT
CASSPRTGSTGELFF
>TRBJ2-5|TRBV4-1|TRBD2|once
TGCGCCAGCAGCCAAGCTAGCGGGAGAAGCCAAGAGACCCAGTACTTC
CASSQASGRSQETQYF
>TRBJ1-1|TRBV27|TRBD1|.
TGTGCCAGCAGTTTATTTTTACCGGGGACAGGGAACACTGAAGCTTTCTTT
CASSLFLPGTGNTEAFF
>TRBJ1-1|TRBV14|.|few
TGTGCCAGCAGCCAAGCTGGGGAGGGTGAAGCTTTCTTT
CASSQAGEGEAFF
>TRBJ1-5|TRBV25-1|TRBD1|.
TGTGCCAGCAGTGTACCACTTACAGGGGATAGCAATCAGCCCCAGCATTTT
CASSVPLTGDSNQPQHF
>TRBJ2-3|TRBV25-1|TRBD2|.
TGTGCCAGCAGTGAATGGAGTATGAAACTAGCGGGCCCAGATACGCAGTATTTT
CASSEWSMKLAGPDTQYF
>TRBJ2-5|TRBV3-1/TRBV3-2|.|.
TGTGCCAGCAGCCAAGCTCCTCAGGGTGGGGAGACCCAGTACTTC
CASSQAPQGGETQYF
>TRBJ2-1|TRBV7-2|TRBD1|.
TGTGCCAGCAGTCGACAGGGGGTCTCCTACAATGAGCAGTTCTTC
CASSRQGVSYNEQFF
>TRBJ1-1|TRBV2|.|.
TGTGCCAGCAGACCAGGGGACACTGAAGCTTTCTTT
CASRPGDTEAFF
>TRBJ2-7|TRBV4-1|TRBD1|once
TGCGCCAGCAGTAGCCCGCTTAAAGACAGGGCCTACGAGCAGTACTTC
CASSSPLKDRAYEQYF